The 17 T cell receptor beta chains below come from one sample, sequenced in a study of blood T cell repertoires in COVID-19. Profiling relied on immunoSEQ multiplex PCR, and the TCRdb table lists in-frame clones only, not all of them. The profile shows some 110,000 clones, around 90% of them singletons. Sequencing was performed on peripheral blood. These receptor sequences come from a human donor in a cohort sampled during active COVID-19.

Here the CDR3 reads CAWSRQGSGQPQHF. The DNA of the CDR3 is TGTGCCTGGAGTCGACAGGGGAGTGGCCAGCCCCAGCATTTT. The V gene is TRBV30, the J gene TRBJ1-5, with 8 bases aligning to TRBD1. Per germline, CDR1 GTSNPN and CDR2 SVGIG (reference sequence). After removal of 2 bases from V and 7 bases from J, the junction contained 7 bases not matched to a gene. This CDR3 is 14 amino acids long.

V gene TRBV5-1 combines with J gene TRBJ2-3; TRBD1 matches 9 bases. The CDR3 is 17 amino acids. Germline CDR1 SGHRS, CDR2 YFSETQ. V gave up 2 bases and J gave up 4 bases; unmatched junction bases: 11. In DNA form, the CDR3 reads TGCGCCAGCAGCTTCAATACAGGGGGCGCGGGGCCAGATACGCAGTATTTT. Translated, it gives CASSFNTGGAGPDTQYF.

The V gene is TRBV11-2, the J gene TRBJ1-1; the D gene is possibly TRBD1 (5 bases). This CDR3 contains 13 residues. Trimming cost V 8 bases and J 0 bases, with 10 bases left between them. CDR1 and CDR2 from the germline V gene are SGHAT and FQNNGV. CDR3 residues: CASLLRVNTEAFF. The CDR3 DNA reads as TGTGCCAGCCTCCTCAGGGTGAACACTGAAGCTTTCTTT.

The genes are TRBV19 and TRBJ1-5, with D tentatively TRBD1 (5 bases). Trimming took 3 bases from V and 6 from J, leaving 18 bases between them. Germline-derived CDR1 and CDR2 are LNHDA and SQIVND (reference sequence). CDR3 size: 16 residues. CDR3 DNA: TGTGCCAGTAGTATTCCTGGGGCACCCCAAGGTCAGCCCCAGCATTTT. Translated: CASSIPGAPQGQPQHF.

The rearrangement joins TRBV3-1 (or the pseudogene TRBV3-2) to TRBJ2-5; 9 positions match TRBD2. The CDR3 is made up of 16 amino acids. Trimming at V came to 0 bases and at J to 1 base, leaving 3 bases not matched to a gene. The V gene's germline CDR1 is LGHDT and CDR2 YNNKEL (reference sequence). This chain's CDR3 is CASSQDRRGGQETQYF. In nucleotides, the CDR3 is TGTGCCAGCAGCCAAGATAGGCGGGGGGGCCAAGAGACCCAGTACTTC.

This sequence joins TRBV28 and TRBJ2-7, with 9 bases that match TRBD1. The V segment lost 9 bases and the J segment 4 bases; nucleotides outside the gene matches: 4. Germline V CDR1 and CDR2: MDHEN, SYDVKM. The CDR3 extends over 12 amino acids. CDR3 in amino acids: CASGDREYEQYF. In nucleotides, the CDR3 is TGTGCCAGTGGGGACAGGGAGTACGAGCAGTACTTC.

The chain carries TRBV28 and TRBJ2-1, with D hard to call. Between the trimmed V and J ends, which lost 5 bases and 2 bases, there was a span of 7 bases. The CDR3 is made up of 13 amino acids. CDR1 and CDR2 from the germline V gene are MDHEN and SYDVKM. CDR3 nucleotide sequence: TGTGCCAGCAGTCCGCAGGCCTACAATGAGCAGTTCTTC. Its translation is CASSPQAYNEQFF.

V usage is TRBV27 and J usage is TRBJ2-6; a possible D gene is TRBD1 (6 bases). This CDR3 is built from 16 residues. V lost 3 bases and J lost 4, with 13 bases in between. CDR1 is MNHEY, CDR2 SMNVEV, per germline (reference sequence). CDR3 DNA: TGTGCCAGCAGTTTCGGACAGACGTCCGGGGCCAACGTCCTGACTTTC. It is translated as CASSFGQTSGANVLTF.

About this clone: Other nucleotide sequences in the sample specify the same CDR3. The chain joins TRBV18 to TRBJ2-7; 8 nucleotides line up with TRBD1. CDR3 size: 14 residues. V trimming: 3 bases; J trimming: 1 base; junction bases outside the gene matches: 2. Per germline, CDR1 KGHSH and CDR2 LQKENI. CDR3 coding DNA: TGTGCCAGCTCACCTACAGGGGGTTCCTACGAGCAGTACTTC. Its protein product is CASSPTGGSYEQYF.

This clone came up once. CDR3 loop: CASNERGEVNTGELFF. The CDR3 nucleotides read TGCGCCAGCAACGAGCGGGGGGAGGTGAACACCGGGGAGCTGTTTTTT. This rearrangement joins TRBV5-1 to TRBJ2-2; 9 bases align to TRBD2. From germline, CDR1 is SGHRS and CDR2 YFSETQ. The CDR3 is made up of 16 amino acids. The V and J ends lost 6 bases and 1 base, in that order; junction bases with no gene match: 7.

The chain couples TRBV28 to TRBJ1-1; tentatively, D is TRBD1 (6 bases). CDR3 length equals 16 residues. Germline CDR1 MDHEN, CDR2 SYDVKM. Trimming left V 1 base short and J 1 base short, with 13 bases between. CDR3 amino acids: CASSLFSGGRNTEAFF. CDR3 DNA sequence: TGTGCCAGCAGTTTATTCTCGGGGGGCCGGAACACTGAAGCTTTCTTT.

Turning to this clone: The junction differs from germline at one of its ends, possibly a read error. DNA for the CDR3: TGTGCCAGCAGCCCACGGACAGGGGGCAACTACGGCTACACCTTC. This encodes CASSPRTGGNYGYTF. The chain employs TRBV7-2 and TRBJ1-2; 11 bases are a match to TRBD1. Germline V gene sequence: CDR1 SGHTA, CDR2 FQGNSA. The CDR3 is 15 residues long.

The V gene is TRBV5-1, the J gene TRBJ1-5, with D hard to call. This CDR3 region has 13 residues. Germline assignment: CDR1 SGHRS and CDR2 YFSETQ. With 0 bases removed from V and 7 bases from J, the gap between germline ends came to 8 bases. The CDR3 nucleotides are TGCGCCAGCAGCTTGGTGGTTGGCCAGCCCCAGCATTTT. Its translation: CASSLVVGQPQHF. The variable domain in full, with the rest retrieved from reference TRBV5-1 and TRBJ1-5, is KAGVTQTPRYLIKTRGQQVTLSCSPISGHRSVSWYQQTPGQGLQFLFEYFSETQRNKGNFPGRFSGRQFSNSRSEMNVSTLELGDSALYLCASSLVVGQPQHFGDGTRLSIL.

The chain recombines TRBV6-1 with TRBJ2-7; D unclear. Germline CDR1 reads MNHNS; CDR2 reads SASEGT. CDR3 length: 12 amino acids. The V end was cut by 2 bases, the J end by 3 bases, with 5 bases between. CDR3 bases: TGTGCCAGCAGTGAATATAGCTACGAGCAGTACTTC. Its translation is CASSEYSYEQYF.

The CDR3 nucleotides read TGTGCCAGCGGCGGACAAGGGGAAGCAACTAATGAAAAACTGTTTTTT. It codes for CASGGQGEATNEKLFF. The chain recombines TRBV7-9 with TRBJ1-4, with D maybe TRBD1 (5 bases). V was clipped by 8 bases and J by 0 bases, with 16 bases between them. This CDR3 contains 16 residues. Germline V gene data show CDR1 as SEHNR and CDR2 as FQNEAQ (reference sequence).

The V gene is TRBV7-2, the J gene TRBJ2-7, with 11 bases lining up with TRBD2. This CDR3 has 15 residues. Germline values: CDR1 SGHTA, CDR2 FQGNSA. V lost 5 bases and J lost 3; bases outside the gene matches: 6. This chain's CDR3 is CASSPTGTSGYEQYF. Here the CDR3 DNA reads TGTGCCAGCAGCCCAACCGGGACTAGCGGCTACGAGCAGTACTTC.

The V gene is TRBV9, the J gene TRBJ2-3; D gene uncertain. CDR1 SGDLS and CDR2 YYNGEE come from the germline V gene. The CDR3 sequence is 15 residues long. V gave up 3 bases and J gave up 1 base, with 12 bases separating them. CDR3 residues: CASSARLTGTDTQYF. The CDR3 DNA reads TGTGCCAGCAGCGCCAGACTGACTGGCACAGATACGCAGTATTTT.